The sample holds a few counts of the clone carrying this TCR beta chain. Clones were read by immunoSEQ multiplex PCR, and TCRdb kept only the in-frame ones, dropping some. The data show 50,000 to 70,000 clones, with 65% to 80% seen just once and 6.5% to 7.5% held by the top ten. The source of the sample is a study of radiation and T cells in renal cell carcinoma. Time point noted: blood 4 weeks post-SBRT, at nephrectomy. The treatment: 15 Gy SBRT to primary tumor, nephrectomy 4 weeks later. The junction had 8 bases not matched to a gene; V was cut back by 7 bases and J by 7 bases. The CDR3 contains 14 residues. CDR1 is MRHNA and CDR2 is SNTAGT in the germline V gene.

This clonotype was obtained from a man aged 55-75 years with renal cell carcinoma. This rearrangement joins TRBV6-4 to TRBJ1-5; 9 nucleotides match TRBD1. The material was blood, obtained from a patient whose treatment included radiotherapy and nephrectomy. This chain's CDR3 is CASIPRQGDQPQHF. CDR3 in DNA: TGTGCCAGCATCCCGAGACAGGGGGACCAGCCCCAGCATTTT.